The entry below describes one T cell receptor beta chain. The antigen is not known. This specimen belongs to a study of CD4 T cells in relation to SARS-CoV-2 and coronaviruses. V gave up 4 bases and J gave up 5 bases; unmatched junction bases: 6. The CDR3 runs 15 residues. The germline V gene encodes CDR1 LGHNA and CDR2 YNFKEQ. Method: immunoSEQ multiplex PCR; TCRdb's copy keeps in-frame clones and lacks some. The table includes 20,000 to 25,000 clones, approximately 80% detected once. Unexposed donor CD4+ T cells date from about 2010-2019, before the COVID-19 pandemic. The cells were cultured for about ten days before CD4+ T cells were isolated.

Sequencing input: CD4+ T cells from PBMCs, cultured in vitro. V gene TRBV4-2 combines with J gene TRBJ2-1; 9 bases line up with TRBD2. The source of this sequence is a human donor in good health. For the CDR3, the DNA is TGTGCCAGCAGCCCATTAGCGGGAGTCCACAATGAGCAGTTCTTC. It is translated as CASSPLAGVHNEQFF.